This T cell receptor (beta chain) was documented in a study of blood T cell repertoires in COVID-19. The data were produced by immunoSEQ multiplex PCR, yet TCRdb's version contains in-frame clones alone and is incomplete. The sample consists of approximately 180,000 clones, roughly 89% of them appearing once. CDR3 length: 13 residues. V lost 4 bases and J 5 bases, leaving 11 bases between the germline ends. CDR1 SQVTM and CDR2 ANQGSEA come from the germline V gene. The clonotype comes from a woman in her 40s with acute COVID-19. Sample: PBMCs or T cells enriched from blood (not recorded which). The genes are TRBV29-1 and TRBJ1-4; TRBD1 is a possible D gene (6 bases). The CDR3 reads CSVGGGLNEKLFF. In nucleotides, the CDR3 is TGCAGCGTTGGGGGGGGCCTAAATGAAAAACTGTTTTTT.